Listed here is a single T cell receptor beta chain. The antigen is undetermined. The sample is drawn from a study of chemoradiotherapy in HPV16-positive cancers. The wider study: Candidate HPV-specific clones and shared TCR motifs came from two HPV16-positive patients. Study-wide findings and caveats: Non-HPV-specific T cells did not expand in tumors during treatment, whereas candidate HPV-specific clones and E7-related motifs did.

Repeated repertoire sampling spanned the course of chemoradiotherapy. Clones were sequenced by immunoSEQ multiplex PCR, and TCRdb holds only the in-frame ones, with some missing. The table records roughly 14,000 clones, approximately 72% of them present only once. With 1 base removed from V and 4 bases from J, the gap between germline ends came to 9 bases. Germline CDR1 reads PRHDT; CDR2 reads FYEKMQ (reference sequence). CDR3 length equals 14 residues. The clonotype comes from a human donor with HPV-associated anogenital cancer. The biological material was taken from a patient who underwent chemoradiotherapy. The chain combines TRBV13 with TRBJ2-3, with a tentative D call TRBD2 (5 bases). In nucleotides, the CDR3 is TGTGCCAGCAGCTTAGAAATAGCGCCAGATACGCAGTATTTT. It is translated as CASSLEIAPDTQYF. Drawing the rest from reference TRBV13 and TRBJ2-3, the complete variable domain is AAGVIQSPRHLIKEKRETATLKCYPIPRHDTVYWYQQGPGQDPQFLISFYEKMQSDKGSIPDRFSAQQFSDYHSELNMSSLELGDSALYFCASSLEIAPDTQYFGPGTRLTVL.